This TCR beta chain was observed in a study of OX40 agonist ivuxolimab in advanced cancers. Study context: A partial response was reached by three patients: one with hepatocellular carcinoma and two with cutaneous melanoma.

Germline CDR1 reads MDHEN; CDR2 reads SYDVKM. Trimming took 4 bases from V and 12 from J, leaving 10 bases between them. CDR3 length equals 11 residues. Findings of the study overall: Fewer expanded clones were found on average in CD4+ than in CD8+ T cells.

Repertoires were generated with immunoSEQ multiplex PCR, while TCRdb's copy carries only in-frame clones and drops some. The profile shows about 49,000 clones, 84% of them singletons. Points on this clone: The antigen is undetermined.

The chain recombines TRBV28 with TRBJ2-1; D gene unclear. The receptor was isolated from an adult with an advanced solid tumor such as melanoma, head and neck, liver or kidney cancer. The sample in question was CD4+ or CD8+ T cells sorted from blood, obtained in a trial of the OX40 agonist ivuxolimab. The CDR3 DNA sequence: TGTGCCAGCAGTTACTACTTGAGGCAGTTCTTC. This sequence encodes CASSYYLRQFF.